The following is a T cell receptor (beta chain) sequence with its context. The sample belongs to a study of blood T cells in healthy people across ages. For every donor, a draw yielded ten milliliters of peripheral blood. There are 14 residues in the CDR3. Trimming at V came to 5 bases and at J to 10 bases, leaving 7 bases not matched to a gene. CDR1 is SEHNR and CDR2 is FQNEAQ in the germline V gene (reference sequence). Then a second PCR, running roughly 7 to 11 cycles, was carried out with a sample-barcoded 5' primer and a J-beta primer mix. Each CDR3 protein is one row after TCRdb ran MiXCR on the 5' RACE reads. The table includes about 640,000 distinct CDR3 sequences, around two fifths detected once.

The source of this sequence is a man older than 75 in good health. This chain links TRBV7-9 with TRBJ2-1; 11 positions agree with TRBD2. Source material: blood. CDR3 DNA sequence: TGTGCCAGCAGCGTCCTAGCGGGAGGTTACGAGCAGTTCTTC. It yields the protein CASSVLAGGYEQFF.